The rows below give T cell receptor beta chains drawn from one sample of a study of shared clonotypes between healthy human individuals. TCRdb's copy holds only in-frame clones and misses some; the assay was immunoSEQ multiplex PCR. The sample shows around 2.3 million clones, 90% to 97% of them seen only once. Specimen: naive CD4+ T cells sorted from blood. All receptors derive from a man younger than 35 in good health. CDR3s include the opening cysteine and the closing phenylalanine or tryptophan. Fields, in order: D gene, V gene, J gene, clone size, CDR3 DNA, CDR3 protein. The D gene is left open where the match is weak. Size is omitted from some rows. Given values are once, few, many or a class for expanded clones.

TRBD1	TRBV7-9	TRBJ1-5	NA	TGTGCCAGCAGCTCGGGGACAGTTCAGCCCCAGCATTTT	CASSSGTVQPQHF
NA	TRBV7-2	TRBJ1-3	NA	TGTGCCAGCAGCTTAGGCTGGGGGGGCTCTGGAAACACCATATATTTT	CASSLGWGGSGNTIYF
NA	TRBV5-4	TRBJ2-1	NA	TGTGCCAGCAGCTTGGAGGGGAGCTCCTACAATGAGCAGTTCTTC	CASSLEGSSYNEQFF
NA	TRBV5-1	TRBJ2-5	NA	TGCGCCAGCAGCTTGACGAAAGAGACCCAGTACTTC	CASSLTKETQYF
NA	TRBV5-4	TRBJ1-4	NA	TGTGCCAGCAGCTTGGGAACAGATCTTAATGAAAAACTGTTTTTT	CASSLGTDLNEKLFF
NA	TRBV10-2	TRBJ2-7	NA	TGCGCCAGCAGTGTAGGGAACGAGCAGTACTTC	CASSVGNEQYF
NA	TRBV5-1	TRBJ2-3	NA	TGCGCCAGCAGCCAAGACAGTGGAACAGATACGCAGTATTTT	CASSQDSGTDTQYF
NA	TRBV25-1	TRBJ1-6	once	TGTGCCAGCAGTGTAGGGACTGATTTTAATTCACCCCTCCACTTT	CASSVGTDFNSPLHF
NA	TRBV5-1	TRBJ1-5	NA	TGCGCCAGCAGCTTGGAGGGACCCAGCCCGGGTCAGCCCCAGCATTTT	CASSLEGPSPGQPQHF
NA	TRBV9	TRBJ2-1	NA	TGTGCCAGCAGCGTAGGTCCGGGACAACCATATTACAATGAGCAGTTCTTC	CASSVGPGQPYYNEQFF
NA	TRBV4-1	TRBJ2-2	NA	TGCGCCAGCAGCCGATCACGGGACTTCCCGAGGTCCGGGGAGCTGTTTTTT	CASSRSRDFPRSGELFF
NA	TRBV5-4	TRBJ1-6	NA	TGTGCCAGCAGCTTGTCGGCAGGGGATAATTCACCCCTCCACTTT	CASSLSAGDNSPLHF
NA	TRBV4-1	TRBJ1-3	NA	TGCGCCAGCGAAGCGGCGACGGGGAAAGCTGGAAACACCATATATTTT	CASEAATGKAGNTIYF
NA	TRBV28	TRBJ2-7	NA	TGTGCCACCCGGACACTTTCCTACGAGCAGTACTTC	CATRTLSYEQYF
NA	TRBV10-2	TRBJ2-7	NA	TGCGCCAGCAACGCTCCCGGGCGGGGTAACTACGAGCAGTACTTC	CASNAPGRGNYEQYF
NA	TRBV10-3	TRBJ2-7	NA	TGTGCCATCACTAGGGCGTTCGGAAATAAGGCCGAGCAGTACTTC	CAITRAFGNKAEQYF
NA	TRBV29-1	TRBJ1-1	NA	TGCAGCGTTTCGGGCAAGCCAATTTCGCTCATGAACACTGAAGCTTTCTTT	CSVSGKPISLMNTEAFF
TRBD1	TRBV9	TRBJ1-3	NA	TGTGCCAGCAGCGTCGACAGGGCCAACTCTGGAAACACCATATATTTT	CASSVDRANSGNTIYF
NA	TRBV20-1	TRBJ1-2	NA	TGCAGTGCTAGAGCCCGGCCCTGGTACACCTTC	CSARARPWYTF
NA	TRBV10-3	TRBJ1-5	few	TGTGCCATCGGCCGGATCAATCAGCCCCAGCATTTT	CAIGRINQPQHF
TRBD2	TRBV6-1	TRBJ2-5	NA	TGTGCCAGCAGTGAAGTAAGGGGCGGGGGGACCCAAGAGACCCAGTACTTC	CASSEVRGGGTQETQYF
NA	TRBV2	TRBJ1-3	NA	TGTGCCAGCAGTGATAATCGGGGTTCGGGAAACACCATATATTTT	CASSDNRGSGNTIYF
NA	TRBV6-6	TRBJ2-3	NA	TGTGCCAGCAGCTTCCACACAGATACGCAGTATTTT	CASSFHTDTQYF
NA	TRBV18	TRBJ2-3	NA	TGTGCCAGCTCACCGAGAGAGGGAGATACGCAGTATTTT	CASSPREGDTQYF
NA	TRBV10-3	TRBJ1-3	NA	TGTGCCATCATAATCGAGGCCGGAAACACCATATATTTT	CAIIIEAGNTIYF
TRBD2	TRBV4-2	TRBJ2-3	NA	TGTGCCAGCAGCCAAGATTGGGGGGGGAGTCTTACAGATACGCAGTATTTT	CASSQDWGGSLTDTQYF
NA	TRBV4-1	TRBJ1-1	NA	TGCGCCAGCAGCCTCCCACAGGGCGTGAACACTGAAGCTTTCTTT	CASSLPQGVNTEAFF
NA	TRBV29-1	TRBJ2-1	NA	TGCAGCGTTGAAGAGCACAGAAGCTCCTACAATGAGCAGTTCTTC	CSVEEHRSSYNEQFF
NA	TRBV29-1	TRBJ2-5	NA	TGCAGCGTTACTCAAGGGGAGACCCAGTACTTC	CSVTQGETQYF
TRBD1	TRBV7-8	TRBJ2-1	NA	TGTGCCAGCAGCTTCGGACAGGGGTCGTACAATGAGCAGTTCTTC	CASSFGQGSYNEQFF